The 20 T cell receptor beta chains listed next were all sequenced from one sample in a study of T-cell reconstitution after alpha-beta-depleted transplantation in children. The library targeted TCRbeta and was prepared with unique molecular identifiers. MiXCR, run by TCRdb on the PCR reads, gives a single entry per CDR3 protein. Of some 500,000 distinct CDR3 sequences listed, around 17% were seen once; the top ten hold 3.3%. The sequencing here drew on PBMCs from the stem cell graft donor, taken from the stem cell graft. The origin of the receptors is a human donor who donated a stem cell graft to a child with acute lymphoblastic leukemia.

The V call is TRBV7-6, the J call TRBJ2-7, with D perhaps assigned TRBD1 or TRBD2 (5 bases each). The CDR3 consists of 14 residues. The germline gives CDR1 SGHVS, CDR2 FNYEAQ. V was cut by 4 bases and J by 1 base, with 11 bases left in between. This CDR3 is CASSSRDGSYEQYF. CDR3 DNA: TGTGCCAGCAGCTCCCGGGACGGTTCCTACGAGCAGTACTTC.

There are a few counts of this clonotype. The rearrangement uses TRBV15 and TRBJ2-7, with D maybe TRBD1 (6 bases). Per germline, CDR1 LNHNV and CDR2 YYDKDF (reference sequence). This CDR3 is built from 15 residues. V was trimmed by 0 bases and J by 0 bases, leaving 9 bases between them. CDR3 DNA: TGTGCCACCAGCAGAGAAGGGGGAAACTCCTACGAGCAGTACTTC. Translated: CATSREGGNSYEQYF.

The rearrangement links TRBV20-1 to TRBJ2-1; TRBD1 is a possible D gene (6 bases). V was trimmed by 2 bases and J by 9 bases, leaving 17 bases between them. The CDR3 sequence is 14 residues long. Germline lookup yields CDR1 DFQATT and CDR2 SNEGSKA (reference sequence). The CDR3 loop is CSARPLPGVGEQFF. The DNA for the CDR3 is TGCAGTGCTAGACCCCTCCCAGGGGTGGGTGAGCAGTTCTTC.

This clonotype appeared a few times. The V gene is TRBV6-1, the J gene TRBJ2-1; 7 bases match TRBD2. The germline gives CDR1 MNHNS, CDR2 SASEGT. The V and J ends lost 2 bases and 8 bases, in that order; junction bases with no gene match: 12. The length of the CDR3 is 16 residues. CDR3 DNA: TGTGCCAGCAGTGAAAGCGGGACCAATAGGTTTGATGAGCAGTTCTTC. As protein: CASSESGTNRFDEQFF.

V is TRBV5-1 and J is TRBJ2-1; D not resolved. Trimming shortened V by 3 bases and J by 9 bases, and 13 bases separated the two germline ends. CDR1 SGHRS and CDR2 YFSETQ come from the germline V gene. The CDR3 runs 13 residues. CDR3 protein: CASSSPLRSEQFF. As DNA, the CDR3 is TGCGCCAGCAGCTCCCCCCTCCGAAGTGAGCAGTTCTTC.

The V and J genes are TRBV27 and TRBJ1-1; D gene ambiguous. Germline CDR1 MNHEY, CDR2 SMNVEV (reference sequence). The V end was cut by 3 bases, the J end by 1 base, with 6 bases between. This CDR3 comprises 13 residues. The CDR3 loop reads CASSFYPNTEAFF. The CDR3, as DNA: TGTGCCAGCAGTTTCTACCCGAACACTGAAGCTTTCTTT.

This clonotype was detected a few times. The chain is built from TRBV5-1 and TRBJ2-7; possible D gene TRBD2, 6 bases. Germline V CDR1 and CDR2: SGHRS, YFSETQ. Trimming pared 0 bases from V and 1 base from J, leaving 20 bases between. The length of the CDR3 is 18 residues. The CDR3 coding sequence is TGCGCCAGCAGCTTGGATCGGAGGGGTTCTTCGTGGTCCTACGAGCAGTACTTC. This gives the protein CASSLDRRGSSWSYEQYF.

The rearrangement joins TRBV11-1 to TRBJ2-7, with D uncertain. V was shortened by 1 base and J by 2 bases, with 9 bases between the two germline ends. Germline-derived CDR1 and CDR2 are SGHAT and FQDESV (reference sequence). The length of the CDR3 is 14 residues. In DNA, the CDR3 is TGTGCCAGCAGCTTAGGATTCAGGACCTACGAGCAGTACTTC. This gives the protein CASSLGFRTYEQYF. Together with reference TRBV11-1 and TRBJ2-7, the CDR3 gives the full variable domain: EAEVAQSPRYKITEKSQAVAFWCDPISGHATLYWYRQILGQGPELLVQFQDESVVDDSQLPKDRFSAERLKGVDSTLKIQPAELGDSAMYLCASSLGFRTYEQYFGPGTRLTVT.

This clonotype showed up just once. A read error may produce the germline difference seen at one junction end. The CDR3 DNA sequence: TGCGGCAGCAGCCCCGGACAGGATTCCTATAATTCACCCCTCCACTTT. It translates to CGSSPGQDSYNSPLHF. This chain joins TRBV5-1 and TRBJ1-6, with 7 bases fitting TRBD1. Germline-derived CDR1 and CDR2 are SGHRS and YFSETQ. CDR3 length: 16 amino acids. The whole variable domain, filled in from reference TRBV5-1 and TRBJ1-6, reads KAGVTQTPRYLIKTRGQQVTLSCSPISGHRSVSWYQQTPGQGLQFLFEYFSETQRNKGNFPGRFSGRQFSNSRSEMNVSTLELGDSALYLCGSSPGQDSYNSPLHFGNGTRLTVT.

This rearrangement joins TRBV5-5 to TRBJ2-7; TRBD1 might be the D (6 bases). The germline V gene has CDR1 SGHKS and CDR2 YYEKEE (reference sequence). The CDR3 is 16 amino acids. The V end was cut by 5 bases, the J end by 1 base, with 19 bases between. The CDR3: CASSLDSGTRSYEQYF. The DNA for the CDR3 is TGTGCCAGCAGTCTGGACTCCGGGACAAGGTCCTACGAGCAGTACTTC.

The chain recombines TRBV6-5 with TRBJ2-1; no clear D gene. Germline V gene lookup returns CDR1 MNHEY and CDR2 SVGAGI. With 2 bases removed from V and 8 bases from J, the gap between germline ends came to 10 bases. The CDR3 sequence is 13 residues long. The CDR3 loop is CASSYQYRDEQFF. CDR3 DNA: TGTGCCAGCAGTTACCAGTATAGGGATGAGCAGTTCTTC.

CDR3 region: CASSSGTGLEKLFF. The CDR3 nucleotides read TGTGCCAGCAGCTCGGGGACAGGGTTGGAAAAACTGTTTTTT. The chain uses TRBV7-9 and TRBJ1-4; 9 bases map to TRBD1. The CDR3 consists of 14 residues. V dropped 4 bases and J dropped 8; count of bases not matched to a gene: 5. The germline gives CDR1 SEHNR, CDR2 FQNEAQ (reference sequence).

This clonotype turned up a few times. The gene calls are TRBV12-3 or TRBV12-4 and TRBJ2-1; 9 bases match TRBD2. CDR3 length equals 16 residues. V shed 2 bases, J shed 4 bases, and the junction held 6 bases outside the gene matches. The CDR3 is CASSLRSGRLYNEQFF. CDR3 DNA: TGTGCCAGCAGTTTAAGGAGCGGGAGGTTGTACAATGAGCAGTTCTTC.

The chain carries TRBV29-1 and TRBJ2-7, with D tentatively TRBD2 (5 bases). Germline assignment: CDR1 SQVTM and CDR2 ANQGSEA. This CDR3 has 13 amino acids. Trimming removed 6 bases at V and 3 bases at J, with 15 bases between. The DNA for the CDR3 is TGCAGCGTCCGCCCCGACTACCTCTACGAGCAGTACTTC. Protein: CSVRPDYLYEQYF.

The chain recombines TRBV5-4 with TRBJ2-1; D unresolved. Germline assignment: CDR1 SGHNT and CDR2 YYREEE (reference sequence). The CDR3 runs to 13 residues. V lost 3 bases and J lost 3, with 7 bases in between. The CDR3 DNA is TGTGCCAGCAGCTCCCTGCTCTACAATGAGCAGTTCTTC. This translates into CASSSLLYNEQFF.

V usage is TRBV29-1 and J usage is TRBJ1-1; possibly TRBD1 for D (5 bases). V lost 4 bases and J lost 8, with 23 bases in between. Germline CDR1 SQVTM, CDR2 ANQGSEA. This CDR3 has 15 amino acids. The CDR3 DNA follows: TGCAGCGTTGTAATGTGGGTTGGGGGGAACAGGGAAGCTTTCTTT. Translation: CSVVMWVGGNREAFF.

This clonotype was observed a few times. This chain links TRBV6-5 with TRBJ2-1; TRBD1 aligns across 7 bases. There are 15 residues in the CDR3. The germline V gene encodes CDR1 MNHEY and CDR2 SVGAGI. V was clipped by 6 bases and J by 0 bases; unmatched bases: 5. The CDR3 here is CASRRGDSSYNEQFF. The CDR3 nucleotides read TGTGCCAGCAGACGTGGGGACAGCTCCTACAATGAGCAGTTCTTC.

V and J are TRBV5-8 and TRBJ2-5; no reliable D call. Per the germline V gene, CDR1 is SGHTS and CDR2 is YDEGEE. This CDR3 has 15 amino acids. The ends were cut back, 0 bases at V and 0 bases at J, with 9 bases in the middle. CDR3 sequence: CASSLVPWYQETQYF. In nucleotides, the CDR3 is TGTGCCAGCAGCTTGGTTCCCTGGTACCAAGAGACCCAGTACTTC.

This clonotype was seen a few times. The chain uses TRBV6-5 and TRBJ1-1; D is uncertain. CDR3 size: 15 residues. The germline V and J ends were trimmed by 0 bases and 7 bases, with 15 bases remaining between them. Germline V gene data show CDR1 as MNHEY and CDR2 as SVGAGI. CDR3 sequence reads: CASSYSTLRLFEAFF. In DNA, the CDR3 is TGTGCCAGCAGTTACTCGACGCTTCGGCTTTTTGAAGCTTTCTTT.

The J gene is TRBJ2-6, the V gene TRBV7-9; D unresolved. Germline V gives CDR1 SEHNR, CDR2 FQNEAQ (reference sequence). This CDR3 comprises 15 residues. V lost 1 base and J lost 5, with 9 bases in between. The chain's CDR3 is CASSLGEAWANVLTF. CDR3 nucleotide sequence: TGTGCCAGCAGCTTAGGGGAAGCATGGGCCAACGTCCTGACTTTC.